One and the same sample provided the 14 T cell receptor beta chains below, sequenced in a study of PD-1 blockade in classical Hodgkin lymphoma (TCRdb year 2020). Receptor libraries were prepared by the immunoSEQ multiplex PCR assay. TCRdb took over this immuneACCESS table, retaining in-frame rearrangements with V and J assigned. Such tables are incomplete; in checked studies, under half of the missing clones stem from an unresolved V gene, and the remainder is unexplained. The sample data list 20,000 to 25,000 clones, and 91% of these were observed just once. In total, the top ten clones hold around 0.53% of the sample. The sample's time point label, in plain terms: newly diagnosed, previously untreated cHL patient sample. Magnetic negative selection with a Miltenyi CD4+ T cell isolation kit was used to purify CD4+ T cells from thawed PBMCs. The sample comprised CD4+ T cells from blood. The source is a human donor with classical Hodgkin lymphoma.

The DNA of the CDR3 is TGTGCCAGCAGCCCGACCGGGGCCGGGGAGCTGTTTTTT. Translating gives CASSPTGAGELFF. The chain carries TRBV7-9 and TRBJ2-2; a possible D gene is TRBD2 (5 bases). Germline V gene sequence: CDR1 SEHNR, CDR2 FQNEAQ (reference sequence). The CDR3 is 13 amino acids. Trimming cost V 5 bases and J 6 bases, with 10 bases left between them.

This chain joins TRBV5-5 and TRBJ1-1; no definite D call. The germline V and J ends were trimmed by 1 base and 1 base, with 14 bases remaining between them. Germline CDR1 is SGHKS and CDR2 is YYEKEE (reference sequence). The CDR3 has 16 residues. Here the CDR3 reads CASSLSPRPGNTEAFF. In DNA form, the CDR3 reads TGTGCCAGCAGCTTGTCCCCCCGTCCCGGGAACACTGAAGCTTTCTTT.

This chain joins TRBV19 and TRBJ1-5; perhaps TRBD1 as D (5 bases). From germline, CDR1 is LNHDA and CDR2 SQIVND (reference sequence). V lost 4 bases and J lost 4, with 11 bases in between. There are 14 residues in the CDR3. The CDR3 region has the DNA TGTGCCAGTAGTACCCGACAGAATAATCAGCCCCAGCATTTT. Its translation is CASSTRQNNQPQHF.

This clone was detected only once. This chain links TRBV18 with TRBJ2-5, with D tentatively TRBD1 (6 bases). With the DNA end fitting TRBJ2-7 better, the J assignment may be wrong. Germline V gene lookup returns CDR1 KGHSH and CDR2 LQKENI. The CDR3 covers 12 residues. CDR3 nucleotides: TGTGCCAGCTCAGGGGGCCTTGACGAGCAGTACTTC. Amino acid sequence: CASSGGLDEQYF.

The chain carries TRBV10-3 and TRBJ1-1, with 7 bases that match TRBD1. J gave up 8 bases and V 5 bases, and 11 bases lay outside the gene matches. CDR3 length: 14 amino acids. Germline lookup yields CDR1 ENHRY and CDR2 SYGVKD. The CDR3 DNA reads TGTGCCATCAGTTCCACCCTCGGGACAGTAGAAGCTTTCTTT. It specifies CAISSTLGTVEAFF.

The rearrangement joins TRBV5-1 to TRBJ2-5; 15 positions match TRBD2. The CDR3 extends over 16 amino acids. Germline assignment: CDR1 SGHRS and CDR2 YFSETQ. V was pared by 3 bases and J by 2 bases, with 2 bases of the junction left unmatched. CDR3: CASSWTSGGVQETQYF. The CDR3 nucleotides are TGCGCCAGCAGCTGGACTAGCGGGGGGGTTCAAGAGACCCAGTACTTC. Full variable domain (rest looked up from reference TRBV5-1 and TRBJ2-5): KAGVTQTPRYLIKTRGQQVTLSCSPISGHRSVSWYQQTPGQGLQFLFEYFSETQRNKGNFPGRFSGRQFSNSRSEMNVSTLELGDSALYLCASSWTSGGVQETQYFGPGTRLLVL.

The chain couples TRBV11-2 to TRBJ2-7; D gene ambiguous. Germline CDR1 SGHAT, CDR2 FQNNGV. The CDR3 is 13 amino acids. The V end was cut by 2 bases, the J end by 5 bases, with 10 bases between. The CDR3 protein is CASSLLRINEQYF. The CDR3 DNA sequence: TGTGCCAGCAGCTTATTAAGGATCAACGAGCAGTACTTC.

CDR3 DNA: TGTGCCTGGAGTGATTTGGGACTCTCTAAGGAAGATACGCAGTATTTT. This encodes CAWSDLGLSKEDTQYF. V usage is TRBV30 and J usage is TRBJ2-3; maybe TRBD2 (6 bases). This CDR3 is 16 amino acids long. Germline CDR1 GTSNPN, CDR2 SVGIG (reference sequence). V dropped 1 base and J dropped 5 bases, with 19 bases sitting between them.

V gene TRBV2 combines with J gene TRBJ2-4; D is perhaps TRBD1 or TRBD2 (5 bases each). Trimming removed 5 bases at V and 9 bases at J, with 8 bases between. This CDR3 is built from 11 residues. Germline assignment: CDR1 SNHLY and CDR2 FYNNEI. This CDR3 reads CASSPGPIQYF. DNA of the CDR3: TGTGCCAGCAGTCCGGGGCCCATTCAGTACTTC.

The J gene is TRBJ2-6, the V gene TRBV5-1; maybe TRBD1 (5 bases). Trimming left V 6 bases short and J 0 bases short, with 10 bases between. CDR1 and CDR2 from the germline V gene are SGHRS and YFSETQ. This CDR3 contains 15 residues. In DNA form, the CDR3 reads TGCGCCAGCATGGTACAGGCCTCTGGGGCCAACGTCCTGACTTTC. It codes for CASMVQASGANVLTF.

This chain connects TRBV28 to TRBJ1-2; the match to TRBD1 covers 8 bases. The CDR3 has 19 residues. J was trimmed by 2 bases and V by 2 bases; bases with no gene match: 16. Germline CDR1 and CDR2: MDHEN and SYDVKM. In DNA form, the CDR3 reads TGTGCCAGCAGTTTAGAGCAGGGGGCCCAATATTACTACAACTATGGCTACACCTTC. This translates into CASSLEQGAQYYYNYGYTF.

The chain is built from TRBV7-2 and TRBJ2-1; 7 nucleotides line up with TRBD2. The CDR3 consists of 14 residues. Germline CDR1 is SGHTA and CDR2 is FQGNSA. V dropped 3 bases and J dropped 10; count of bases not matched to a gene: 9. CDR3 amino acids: CASSFPGGPPEQFF. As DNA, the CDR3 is TGTGCCAGCAGCTTCCCGGGAGGCCCCCCAGAGCAGTTCTTC. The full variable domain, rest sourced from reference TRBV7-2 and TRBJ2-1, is GAGVSQSPSNKVTEKGKDVELRCDPISGHTALYWYRQSLGQGLEFLIYFQGNSAPDKSGLPSDRFSAERTGGSVSTLTIQRTQQEDSAVYLCASSFPGGPPEQFFGPGTRLTVL.

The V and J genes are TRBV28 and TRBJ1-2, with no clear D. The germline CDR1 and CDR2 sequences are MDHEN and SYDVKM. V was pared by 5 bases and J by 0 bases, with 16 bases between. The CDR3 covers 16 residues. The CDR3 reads CASSVRYRGANYGYTF. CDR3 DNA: TGTGCCAGCAGTGTCCGCTACCGGGGAGCTAACTATGGCTACACCTTC.

CDR3 loop: CASSSRSGATNREQFF. The CDR3 DNA is TGCGCCAGCAGCTCCCGTTCGGGGGCGACAAACAGAGAGCAGTTCTTC. This chain links TRBV4-3 with TRBJ2-1; D is perhaps TRBD1 or TRBD2 (6 bases each). Germline CDR1 LGHNA, CDR2 YSLEER. This CDR3 is 16 amino acids long. V was clipped by 5 bases and J by 10 bases, with 24 bases between them.